This T cell receptor (beta chain) appears in the sequencing data of a study of T cells in Graves' hyperthyroidism and ophthalmopathy. For the study at large: Initial diagnosis, before any treatment, was when peripheral blood was collected.

RNA transcripts yielded amplified TCR beta CDR3 regions. First-round RT-PCR targeting the TCR CDR3 was performed with the HTBI primer set. One entry per CDR3 protein results from TCRdb running MiXCR on the multiplex PCR reads. The sample comprises 300,000 to 450,000 distinct CDR3 sequences, 15% to 20% of which are singletons, and roughly 16% rests with the top ten. Per germline, CDR1 MNHEY and CDR2 SMNVEV (reference sequence). This CDR3 is built from 14 residues. Trimming took 0 bases from V and 0 from J, leaving 3 bases between them. This clonotype was detected ten times or more. The material sequenced was blood. The origin of this receptor is a woman between 40 and 50 years old with Graves' ophthalmopathy. This sequence joins TRBV27 and TRBJ1-3, with no clear D. The CDR3 here is CASSLSSSGNTIYF. The DNA of the CDR3 is TGTGCCAGCAGTTTATCGAGCTCTGGAAACACCATATATTTT.